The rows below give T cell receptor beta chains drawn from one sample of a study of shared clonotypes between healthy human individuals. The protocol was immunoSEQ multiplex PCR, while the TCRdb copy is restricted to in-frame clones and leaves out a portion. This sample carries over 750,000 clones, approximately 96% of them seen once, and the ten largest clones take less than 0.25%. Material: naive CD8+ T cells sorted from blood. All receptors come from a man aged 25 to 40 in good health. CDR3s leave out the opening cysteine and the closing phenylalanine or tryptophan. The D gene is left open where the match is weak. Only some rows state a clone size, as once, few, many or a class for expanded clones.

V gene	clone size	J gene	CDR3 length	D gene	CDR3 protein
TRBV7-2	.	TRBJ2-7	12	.	ASSVPGVSYEQY
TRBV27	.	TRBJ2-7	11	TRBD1	ASIFQGDYEQY
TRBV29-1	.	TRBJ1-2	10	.	SVEDLHHGYT
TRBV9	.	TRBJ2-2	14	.	ASSDSRDKFSGELF
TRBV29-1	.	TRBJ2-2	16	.	SALGAADTYTNTGELF
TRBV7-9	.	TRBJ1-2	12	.	ASSLGPLNYGYT
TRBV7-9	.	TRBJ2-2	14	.	ASSLSQGGNTGELF
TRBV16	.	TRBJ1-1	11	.	ASSPGGVTEAF
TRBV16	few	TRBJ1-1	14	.	ASSQSMRAMNTEAF
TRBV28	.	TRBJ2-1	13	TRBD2	ASSSGGEEYNEQF
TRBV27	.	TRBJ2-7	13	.	ASSKRGAISYEQY
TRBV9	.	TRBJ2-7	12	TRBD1	ASSVGTASREQY
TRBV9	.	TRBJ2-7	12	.	ASSVGGGVYEQY
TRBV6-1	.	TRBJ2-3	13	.	ASSELVGAPDTQY
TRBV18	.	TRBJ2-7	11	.	ASSPDSSYEQY
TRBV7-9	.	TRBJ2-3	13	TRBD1	ASSSGTGRSDTQY
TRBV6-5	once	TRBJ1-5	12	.	ASSTGYSNQPQH
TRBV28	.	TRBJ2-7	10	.	ASSLESYEQY
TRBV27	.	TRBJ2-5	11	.	ASSWGRKETQY
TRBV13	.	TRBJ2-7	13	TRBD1	ASSFRGTGDYEQY
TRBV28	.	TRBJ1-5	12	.	ASSKDSSNQPQH
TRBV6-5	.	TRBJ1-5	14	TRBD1	ASSNSGTGNNQPQH
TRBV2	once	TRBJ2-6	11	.	ATPSSGANVLT
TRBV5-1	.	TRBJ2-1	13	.	ASSLLRGSYNEQF
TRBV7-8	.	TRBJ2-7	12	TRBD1	ASSQWDSNYEQY
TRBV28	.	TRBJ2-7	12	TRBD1	ASSARDSSYEQY
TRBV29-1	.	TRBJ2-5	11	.	SVTERGEETQY
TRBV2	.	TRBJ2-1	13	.	ASSEGLAPRNEQF
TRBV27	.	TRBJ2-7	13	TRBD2	ASSLRGGFNYEQY